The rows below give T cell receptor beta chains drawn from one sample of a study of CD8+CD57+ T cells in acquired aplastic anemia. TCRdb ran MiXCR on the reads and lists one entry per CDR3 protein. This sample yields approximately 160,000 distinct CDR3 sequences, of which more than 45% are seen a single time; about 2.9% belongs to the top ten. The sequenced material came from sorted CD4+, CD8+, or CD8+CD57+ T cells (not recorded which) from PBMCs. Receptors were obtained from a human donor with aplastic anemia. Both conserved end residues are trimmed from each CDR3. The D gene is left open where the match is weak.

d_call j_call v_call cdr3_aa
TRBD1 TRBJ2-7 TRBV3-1 ASLLPGQGACEQY
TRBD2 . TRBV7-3 ASSSGTSGPAGTQY
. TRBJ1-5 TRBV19 ASKPGSNQPQH
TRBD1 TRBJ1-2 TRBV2 ASQRQGASGYT
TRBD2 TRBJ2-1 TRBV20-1 SASPSGGAGNEQF
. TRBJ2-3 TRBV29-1 SSSSPGPTDTQY
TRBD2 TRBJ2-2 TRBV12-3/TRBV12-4 ASSQPPLAGKNTGELF
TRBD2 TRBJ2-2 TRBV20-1 SASPGSGRGDGELF
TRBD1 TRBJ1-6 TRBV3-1 ASSQDRTGRYSPLH
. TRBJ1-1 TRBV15 ATSITLRQGAS
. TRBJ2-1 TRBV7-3 ASSLRDNEQF
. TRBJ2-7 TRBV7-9 ASSLGPGYEQY